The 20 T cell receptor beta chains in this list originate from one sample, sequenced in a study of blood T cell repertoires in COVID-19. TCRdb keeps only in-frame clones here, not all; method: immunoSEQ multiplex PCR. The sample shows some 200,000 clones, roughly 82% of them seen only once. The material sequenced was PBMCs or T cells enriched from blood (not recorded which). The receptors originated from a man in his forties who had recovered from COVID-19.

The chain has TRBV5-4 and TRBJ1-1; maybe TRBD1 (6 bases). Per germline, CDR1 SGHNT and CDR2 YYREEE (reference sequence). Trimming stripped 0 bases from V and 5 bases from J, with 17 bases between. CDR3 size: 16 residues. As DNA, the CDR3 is TGTGCCAGCAGCTTGGAGGCAGGGGAGTCACTAACTGAAGCTTTCTTT. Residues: CASSLEAGESLTEAFF.

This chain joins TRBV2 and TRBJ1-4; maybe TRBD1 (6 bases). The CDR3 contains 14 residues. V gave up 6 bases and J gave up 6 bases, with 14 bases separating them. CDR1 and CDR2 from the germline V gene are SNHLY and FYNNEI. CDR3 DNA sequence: TGTGCCAGCAGGACCCAGGGGTATGATGAAAAACTGTTTTTT. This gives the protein CASRTQGYDEKLFF.

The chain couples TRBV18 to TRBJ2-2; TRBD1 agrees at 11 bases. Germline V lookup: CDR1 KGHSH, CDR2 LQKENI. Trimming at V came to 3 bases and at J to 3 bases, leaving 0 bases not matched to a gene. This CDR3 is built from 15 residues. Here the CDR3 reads CASSPGQGDTGELFF. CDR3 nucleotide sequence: TGTGCCAGCTCACCGGGACAGGGGGACACCGGGGAGCTGTTTTTT.

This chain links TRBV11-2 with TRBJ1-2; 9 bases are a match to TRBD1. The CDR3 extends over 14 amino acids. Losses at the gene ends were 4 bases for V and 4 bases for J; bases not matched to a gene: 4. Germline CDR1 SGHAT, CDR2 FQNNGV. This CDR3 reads CASSSSQGAYGYTF. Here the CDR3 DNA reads TGTGCCAGCAGCTCGTCACAGGGGGCCTATGGCTACACCTTC.

The CDR3 nucleotides are TGTGCCAGCAGCTTAGCTACCCTGGGAGAAGTGAACACTGAAGCTTTCTTT. Residues: CASSLATLGEVNTEAFF. V usage is TRBV7-9 and J usage is TRBJ1-1; no definite D call. Trimming stripped 0 bases from V and 0 bases from J, with 14 bases between. Per germline, CDR1 SEHNR and CDR2 FQNEAQ (reference sequence). CDR3 length: 17 amino acids. The entire variable domain, with the rest obtained from reference TRBV7-9 and TRBJ1-1, is as follows: DTGVSQNPRHKITKRGQNVTFRCDPISEHNRLYWYRQTLGQGPEFLTYFQNEAQLEKSRLLSDRFSAERPKGSFSTLEIQRTEQGDSAMYLCASSLATLGEVNTEAFFGQGTRLTVV.

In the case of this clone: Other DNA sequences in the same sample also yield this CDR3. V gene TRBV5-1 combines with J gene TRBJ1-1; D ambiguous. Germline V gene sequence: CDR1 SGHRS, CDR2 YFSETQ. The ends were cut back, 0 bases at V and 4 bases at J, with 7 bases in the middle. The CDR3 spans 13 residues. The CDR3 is CASSLGTGTEAFF. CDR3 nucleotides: TGCGCCAGCAGCTTGGGAACGGGCACTGAAGCTTTCTTT.

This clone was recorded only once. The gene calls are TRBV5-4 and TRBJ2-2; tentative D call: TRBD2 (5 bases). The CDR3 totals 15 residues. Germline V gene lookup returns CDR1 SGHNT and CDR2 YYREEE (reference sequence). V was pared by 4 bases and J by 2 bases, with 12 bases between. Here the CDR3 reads CASSGESYNTGELFF. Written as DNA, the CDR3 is TGTGCCAGCAGCGGGGAGTCCTATAACACCGGGGAGCTGTTTTTT.

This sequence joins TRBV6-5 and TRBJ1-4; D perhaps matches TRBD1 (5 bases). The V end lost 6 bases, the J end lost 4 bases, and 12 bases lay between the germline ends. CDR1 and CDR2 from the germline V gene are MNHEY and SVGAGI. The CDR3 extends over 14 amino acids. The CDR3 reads CASRSGPSNEKLFF. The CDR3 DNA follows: TGTGCCAGCAGATCAGGGCCCAGTAATGAAAAACTGTTTTTT.

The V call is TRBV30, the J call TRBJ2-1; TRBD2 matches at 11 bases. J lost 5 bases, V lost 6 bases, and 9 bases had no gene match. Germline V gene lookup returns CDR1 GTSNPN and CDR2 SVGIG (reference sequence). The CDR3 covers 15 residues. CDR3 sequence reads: CACTTGLADNNEQFF. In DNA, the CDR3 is TGTGCCTGTACTACGGGACTAGCGGACAACAATGAGCAGTTCTTC.

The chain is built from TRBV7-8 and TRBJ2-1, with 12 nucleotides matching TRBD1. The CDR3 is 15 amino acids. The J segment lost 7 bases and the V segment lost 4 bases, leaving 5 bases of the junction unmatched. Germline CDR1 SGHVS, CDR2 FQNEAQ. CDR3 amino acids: CASSSGTGGLNEQFF. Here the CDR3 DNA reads TGTGCCAGCAGCTCCGGGACAGGGGGCCTGAATGAGCAGTTCTTC.

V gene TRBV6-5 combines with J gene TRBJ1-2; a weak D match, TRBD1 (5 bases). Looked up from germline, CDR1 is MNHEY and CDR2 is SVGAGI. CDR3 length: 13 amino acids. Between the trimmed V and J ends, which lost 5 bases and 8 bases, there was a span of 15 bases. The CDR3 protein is CASSLGGLGGYTF. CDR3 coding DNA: TGTGCCAGCAGTCTGGGGGGACTAGGAGGCTACACCTTC.

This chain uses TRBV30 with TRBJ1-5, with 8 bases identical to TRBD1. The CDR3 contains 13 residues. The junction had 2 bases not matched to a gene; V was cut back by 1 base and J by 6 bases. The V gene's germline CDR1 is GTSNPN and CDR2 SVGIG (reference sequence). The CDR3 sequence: CAWSGQGRQPQHF. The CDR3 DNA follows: TGTGCCTGGAGTGGACAGGGGCGTCAGCCCCAGCATTTT.

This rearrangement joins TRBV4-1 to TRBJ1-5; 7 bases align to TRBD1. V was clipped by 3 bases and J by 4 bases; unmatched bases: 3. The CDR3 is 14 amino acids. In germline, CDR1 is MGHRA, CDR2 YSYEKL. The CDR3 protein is CASSQLTGNQPQHF. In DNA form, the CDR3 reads TGCGCCAGCAGCCAGCTGACAGGGAATCAGCCCCAGCATTTT.

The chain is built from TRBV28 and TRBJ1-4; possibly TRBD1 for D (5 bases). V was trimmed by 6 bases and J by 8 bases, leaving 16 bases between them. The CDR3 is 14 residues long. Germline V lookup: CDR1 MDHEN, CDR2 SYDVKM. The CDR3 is CASRAPGFGEKLFF. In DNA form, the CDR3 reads TGTGCCAGCAGAGCTCCAGGGTTTGGGGAAAAACTGTTTTTT.

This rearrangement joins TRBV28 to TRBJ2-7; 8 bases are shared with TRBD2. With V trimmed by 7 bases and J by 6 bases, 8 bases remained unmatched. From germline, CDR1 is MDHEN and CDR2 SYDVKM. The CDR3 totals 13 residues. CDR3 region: CASTVSGMGEQYF. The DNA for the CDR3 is TGTGCCAGCACTGTTAGCGGGATGGGCGAGCAGTACTTC.

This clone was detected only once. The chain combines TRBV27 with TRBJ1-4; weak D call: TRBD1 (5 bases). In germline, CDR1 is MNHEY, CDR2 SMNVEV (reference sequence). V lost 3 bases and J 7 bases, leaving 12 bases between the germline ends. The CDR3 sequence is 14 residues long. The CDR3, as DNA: TGTGCCAGCAGTTTGGGACCCGGGGGTGAAAAACTGTTTTTT. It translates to CASSLGPGGEKLFF.

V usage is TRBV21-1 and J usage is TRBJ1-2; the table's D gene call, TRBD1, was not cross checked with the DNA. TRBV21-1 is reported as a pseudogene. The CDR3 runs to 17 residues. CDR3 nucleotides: TGTGCCAGCAGCAACCCTCGTCGGGACAGACAATTCTATGGCTACACCTTC. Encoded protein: CASSNPRRDRQFYGYTF.

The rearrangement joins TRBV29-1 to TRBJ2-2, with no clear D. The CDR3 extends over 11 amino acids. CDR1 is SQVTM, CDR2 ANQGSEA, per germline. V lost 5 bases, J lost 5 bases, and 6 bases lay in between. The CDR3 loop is CSVLVTGELFF. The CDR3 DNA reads TGCAGCGTTCTTGTGACCGGGGAGCTGTTTTTT.

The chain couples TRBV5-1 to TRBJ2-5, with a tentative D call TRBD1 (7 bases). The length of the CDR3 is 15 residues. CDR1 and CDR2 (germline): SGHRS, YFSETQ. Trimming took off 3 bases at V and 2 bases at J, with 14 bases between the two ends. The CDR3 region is CASSSFGGQQETQYF. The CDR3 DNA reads TGCGCCAGCAGCTCTTTCGGGGGACAGCAAGAGACCCAGTACTTC.

The CDR3 DNA follows: TGTGCCAGCAGTGCCGGCGGGAGTGTCGAGCAGTACGTC. It yields the protein CASSAGGSVEQYV. The chain has TRBV2 and TRBJ2-7; 7 bases line up with TRBD2. Germline V gives CDR1 SNHLY, CDR2 FYNNEI. After removal of 4 bases from V and 6 bases from J, the junction contained 6 bases not matched to a gene. The CDR3 length is 13 residues.